One sample yielded the 23 T cell receptor beta chains listed below, sequenced in a study of T-cell memory formation after mild COVID-19. TCRdb used MiXCR to reprocess the 5' RACE reads, holding one entry per CDR3 protein. The sample carries hundreds of thousands of distinct CDR3 sequences, roughly 21% recorded once. The sample taken for sequencing was PBMCs or a T cell subset sorted from them (not recorded which). These receptors all come from an adult woman who had mild COVID-19 (a few samples of this study predate the infection). Cell type and time point are not known.

The CDR3 protein is CASSPRGPPGNTIYF. The CDR3 nucleotides read TGTGCCAGCAGCCCTCGAGGCCCCCCGGGAAACACCATATATTTT. V usage is TRBV7-9 and J usage is TRBJ1-3, with D unclear. There are 15 residues in the CDR3. Trimming shortened V by 5 bases and J by 4 bases, and 15 bases separated the two germline ends. CDR1 and CDR2 (germline): SEHNR, FQNEAQ (reference sequence).

In this sample, this clonotype turned up a few times. This chain links TRBV5-1 with TRBJ1-6, with D hard to call. V was trimmed by 0 bases and J by 7 bases, leaving 14 bases between them. The CDR3 is 16 amino acids. The germline V gene has CDR1 SGHRS and CDR2 YFSETQ. The CDR3 DNA sequence: TGCGCCAGCAGCTTGGGTAAGGACTCGGGAAATTCACCCCTCCACTTT. Translation: CASSLGKDSGNSPLHF.

In its sample, this clonotype was seen a few times. The genes are TRBV29-1 and TRBJ1-1; no clear D gene. The CDR3 length is 13 residues. V was shortened by 4 bases and J by 2 bases, with 11 bases between the two germline ends. Germline CDR1 and CDR2: SQVTM and ANQGSEA. CDR3 sequence reads: CSVGRDSNTEAFF. Written as DNA, the CDR3 is TGCAGCGTTGGTAGGGATTCCAACACTGAAGCTTTCTTT.

This clonotype has a handful of counts. The gene calls are TRBV20-1 and TRBJ2-7; 10 bases align to TRBD2. The trim removed 5 bases at V and 0 bases at J, leaving 7 bases unmatched. Germline CDR1 is DFQATT and CDR2 is SNEGSKA (reference sequence). CDR3 length equals 15 residues. The CDR3 is CSALEAGGSSYEQYF. Here the CDR3 DNA reads TGCAGTGCTCTAGAAGCGGGAGGGTCCTCCTACGAGCAGTACTTC.

CDR3 sequence (DNA): TGTGCCAGCAGCTTACGTGGGCAGGGGGCTGTTGACGGCTACACCTTC. Protein: CASSLRGQGAVDGYTF. J is TRBJ1-2 and V is TRBV7-2; 8 bases agree with TRBD1. The length of the CDR3 is 16 residues. CDR1 is SGHTA and CDR2 is FQGNSA in the germline V gene. Trimming cost V 2 bases and J 8 bases; bases outside gene matches: 13.

In this sample, this clonotype turned up a few times. The V and J genes are TRBV20-1 and TRBJ2-3; D possibly uses TRBD1 or TRBD2 (5 bases each). The ends were cut back, 5 bases at V and 2 bases at J, with 11 bases in the middle. CDR1 DFQATT and CDR2 SNEGSKA come from the germline V gene (reference sequence). The CDR3 covers 13 residues. CDR3 bases: TGCAGTGCTGGGGGATCCCTCACAGATACGCAGTATTTT. The encoded protein is CSAGGSLTDTQYF.

The chain couples TRBV13 to TRBJ1-2; TRBD1 agrees at 9 bases. CDR1 and CDR2 from the germline V gene are PRHDT and FYEKMQ (reference sequence). The CDR3 loop spans 17 amino acids. V was pared by 3 bases and J by 6 bases, with 14 bases of the junction left unmatched. For the CDR3, the DNA is TGTGCCAGCAGCTTCGACAGGGGGATAGAAGAAGAGGATGGCTACACCTTC. It codes for CASSFDRGIEEEDGYTF.

The gene calls are TRBV24-1 and TRBJ2-5; 8 bases agree with TRBD1. The CDR3 extends over 15 amino acids. The V and J ends lost 7 bases and 0 bases, in that order; junction bases with no gene match: 6. Looked up from germline, CDR1 is KGHDR and CDR2 is SFDVKD. The CDR3 bases are TGTGCCACCAGAGGACAGGGCCCGGACCAAGAGACCCAGTACTTC. Protein: CATRGQGPDQETQYF.

This clonotype has a handful of counts. This chain joins TRBV20-1 and TRBJ2-4; TRBD2 aligns across 7 bases. The CDR3 runs to 15 residues. Germline trimming cut 6 bases from V and 0 bases from J; bases unmatched to any gene: 8. Per germline, CDR1 DFQATT and CDR2 SNEGSKA (reference sequence). CDR3 DNA sequence: TGCAGTGCCGCGCACGGGGGGACAGCCAAAAACATTCAGTACTTC. Translating gives CSAAHGGTAKNIQYF.

The chain combines TRBV9 with TRBJ1-5; D not resolved. This CDR3 spans 14 amino acids. Germline CDR1 is SGDLS and CDR2 is YYNGEE. The V and J ends lost 0 bases and 3 bases respectively, with 7 bases between them. CDR3 loop: CASSVVIPNQPQHF. The CDR3 DNA is TGTGCCAGCAGCGTAGTGATCCCCAATCAGCCCCAGCATTTT.

This clonotype was seen more than once but under ten times. The chain joins TRBV7-9 to TRBJ1-1; D gene unclear. Trimming removed 8 bases at V and 4 bases at J, with 14 bases between. CDR3 length equals 13 residues. Per germline, CDR1 SEHNR and CDR2 FQNEAQ (reference sequence). The CDR3 sequence: CASEASGSTEAFF. The CDR3 DNA sequence: TGTGCCAGCGAAGCCAGTGGGAGCACTGAAGCTTTCTTT. The full variable domain, with the rest looked up from reference TRBV7-9 and TRBJ1-1, is DTGVSQNPRHKITKRGQNVTFRCDPISEHNRLYWYRQTLGQGPEFLTYFQNEAQLEKSRLLSDRFSAERPKGSFSTLEIQRTEQGDSAMYLCASEASGSTEAFFGQGTRLTVV.

This clonotype was observed a few times. The chain couples TRBV18 to TRBJ2-3; D unclear. Trimming removed 3 bases at V and 6 bases at J, with 13 bases between. The germline V gene encodes CDR1 KGHSH and CDR2 LQKENI. This CDR3 spans 14 amino acids. CDR3 sequence: CASSPGSPRDTQYF. The DNA for the CDR3 is TGTGCCAGCTCACCGGGCAGCCCAAGGGATACGCAGTATTTT.

The CDR3 coding sequence is TGTGCCAGCAGACCTCCGGGCCCCGGGAAAAAACTGTTTTTT. Its translation is CASRPPGPGKKLFF. J is TRBJ1-4 and V is TRBV12-3 or TRBV12-4, with D unresolved. The CDR3 runs 14 residues. V lost 6 bases and J 9 bases, leaving 17 bases between the germline ends.

On this clonotype itself: The germline gene is not matched at one end of the junction; a read error may be the cause. This chain links TRBV12-3 or TRBV12-4 with TRBJ1-2, with 8 nucleotides matching TRBD1. The CDR3 length is 14 residues. CDR3 DNA sequence: TGTGCCAGCAGTCACACCCTGGGACAGGCACAAGGGGTCTTC. Translation gives CASSHTLGQAQGVF.

This clonotype turned up a few times. This CDR3 reads CASSGQAHGGETQYF. CDR3 nucleotide sequence: TGTGCCAGCAGTGGTCAAGCCCACGGAGGAGAGACCCAGTACTTC. The chain couples TRBV2 to TRBJ2-5; maybe TRBD2 (5 bases). The germline V and J ends were trimmed by 4 bases and 4 bases, with 16 bases remaining between them. CDR1 SNHLY and CDR2 FYNNEI come from the germline V gene. This CDR3 is built from 15 residues.

This sequence joins TRBV7-9 and TRBJ1-1, with D unresolved. Germline CDR1 is SEHNR and CDR2 is FQNEAQ (reference sequence). V was clipped by 10 bases and J by 7 bases, with 19 bases between them. CDR3 size: 13 residues. The CDR3 DNA reads as TGTGCCATCCATGTTAGGCAAGAAGGTGAAGCTTTCTTT. It codes for CAIHVRQEGEAFF.

The chain joins TRBV7-9 to TRBJ1-5, with a possible D match to TRBD1 (6 bases). CDR1 SEHNR and CDR2 FQNEAQ come from the germline V gene (reference sequence). CDR3 length: 13 residues. The germline V and J ends were trimmed by 3 bases and 11 bases, with 14 bases remaining between them. The CDR3 nucleotides are TGTGCCAGCAGCTTCGCACCTCAGGGGTCCCAGCATTTT. This encodes CASSFAPQGSQHF.

V usage is TRBV7-8 and J usage is TRBJ1-1; 10 bases are shared with TRBD1. Germline V gene sequence: CDR1 SGHVS, CDR2 FQNEAQ. This CDR3 is built from 14 residues. The V and J ends lost 5 bases and 6 bases, in that order; junction bases with no gene match: 6. This CDR3 is CASSQGQGRAEAFF. The CDR3 DNA reads TGTGCCAGCAGCCAGGGACAGGGGAGGGCTGAAGCTTTCTTT.

This clonotype came up a few times. The gene calls are TRBV5-1 and TRBJ1-3, with D possibly TRBD1 on 6 matching bases. Germline CDR1 is SGHRS and CDR2 is YFSETQ. This CDR3 region has 13 residues. V was trimmed by 4 bases and J by 8 bases, leaving 13 bases between them. The CDR3 spells CASSDGGGYTIYF. DNA of the CDR3: TGCGCCAGCAGCGACGGTGGGGGCTACACCATATATTTT.

The chain is built from TRBV11-3 and TRBJ1-1, with D uncertain. Germline V gene sequence: CDR1 SGHNT, CDR2 YENEEA. CDR3 size: 14 residues. V was shortened by 6 bases and J by 5 bases, with 16 bases between the two germline ends. CDR3: CASRRGGRDTEAFF. The CDR3 nucleotides read TGTGCCAGCAGGCGGGGAGGGAGAGATACTGAAGCTTTCTTT.

V and J are TRBV3-1 and TRBJ1-1; D is ambiguous. This CDR3 is 14 amino acids long. V lost 4 bases and J lost 7, with 16 bases in between. Germline V gene sequence: CDR1 LGHDT, CDR2 YNNKEL (reference sequence). The CDR3 bases are TGTGCCAGCAGCCTAAGAGAGAGGGAATATGAAGCTTTCTTT. It is translated as CASSLREREYEAFF.

This clonotype was counted only a few times. The V gene is TRBV4-1, the J gene TRBJ2-5; D is unclear. This CDR3 region has 15 residues. The V gene lost 6 bases and the J gene lost 1 base, with 15 bases spanning the gap. CDR1 MGHRA and CDR2 YSYEKL come from the germline V gene. The CDR3 DNA follows: TGCGCCAGCAGAAAAATACTGGCACCCCAAGAGACCCAGTACTTC. Residues: CASRKILAPQETQYF.

V is TRBV11-3 and J is TRBJ2-1; D is ambiguous. V lost 3 bases, J lost 2 bases, and 8 bases lay in between. Germline-derived CDR1 and CDR2 are SGHNT and YENEEA. The CDR3 totals 14 residues. The chain's CDR3 is CASSLTLTYNEQFF. In nucleotides, the CDR3 is TGTGCCAGCAGCTTGACTCTGACCTACAATGAGCAGTTCTTC.